This T cell receptor (beta chain) was sequenced during a study of follicular helper T cells after annual influenza vaccination (dated by TCRdb to 2015 to 2018). Background on the whole study: Blood was collected on days 0, 7 and 28 after each seasonal influenza vaccination. To study recall of cTfh clones, some subjects were followed through successive annual vaccinations in the 2013-2014, 2014-2015 and 2015-2016 seasons. One week after vaccination, a second recruited cohort of approximately twelve subjects (Table S1) displayed a similar ICOS+CD38+ cTfh response. Multi-year samples were obtained from about 6 subjects, with two vaccination seasons covered for a few subjects and three seasons covered for two subjects. The 2015 samples were processed right after collection, while the 2013-2014 samples were cryopreserved. Beyond this particular receptor, the publication reports: Productive TCRB sequences were recovered from only roughly 9-21% of analyzed cells, so rare clonotypes could not be sampled. Day 7 ICOS+CD38+ clones were most often found later in ICOS-CD38- cTfh, suggesting that subset may serve as a memory reservoir. ICOS+CD38+ cTfh clonality correlated with the frequency of that population, and its change correlated with the change in circulating plasmablast frequency. With successive annual vaccinations, a recurrent oligoclonal ICOS+CD38+ cTfh response was recalled, and this response contained tetramer and AIM influenza-specific clonotypes. When influenza clone enrichment was assessed, the possibility that the much larger non-cTfh compartments were undersampled could not be excluded.

The library was built by means of the immunoSEQ multiplex PCR assay. Adaptive Biotechnologies handled the TCRB amplification, library preparation, sequencing and preliminary bioinformatics at Survey level resolution. As for the original processing: In R, clonality was calculated as 1 minus the normalized Shannon entropy, and the Gini index was computed using the R package ineq. Overlap score was the summed counts of shared sequences divided by total counts of all sequences in both compared samples. Significance of shared clonotypes was assessed by Fisher's exact test, with a theoretical repertoire of 10^7 TCRB sequences assumed. The clones in this table, taken by TCRdb from immuneACCESS, are in-frame only. Not every clone is retained; where verified, under half of the shortfall comes from an unresolved V gene, and the cause of the rest is unknown. The V and J calls and clone size are taken from that table; D and trimming were inferred from the DNA. The sample table shows about 9,900 clones, and about 80% are seen once. The ten top clones hold 0.5% to 0.75% of the sample.

The time point label on this specimen signifies: 2013-2014 season, 7 days after vaccination. Adults were given seasonal inactivated influenza vaccine (Fluvarix), and sorted blood CD4 subsets were followed by TCRB sequencing before and after vaccination. To be eligible, subjects had to live in the community and must not have received influenza vaccine in the previous 6 months. Subjects were excluded for influenza vaccine contraindications, substance abuse, HIV/AIDS, active malignancy, immunomodulatory medication, or active illness such as respiratory infection. Between about 35 and 110 mL of blood was sampled per time point. PBMC were isolated using Ficoll-Paque PLUS or SepMate separation. As a comparison non-Tfh subset, CXCR5- memory CD4 T cells were sorted. Before DNA extraction, cell subsets were sorted from PBMC on a BD FACS Aria. Concerning this clone itself: Its specific antigen is unknown. It has no much larger one-base neighbor in the sample; base qualities were not kept.

Taken from cysteine to phenylalanine, the CDR3 has 13 residues. The sequence is cut down to CDR3 DNA, 39 bases in frame from base 1. Taken from the germline V gene, the CDR1 and CDR2 loops are MDHEN and SYDVKM. V and J are truncated by 5 bases and 2 bases respectively, leaving an intervening sequence of 10 bases. The sequencing used CXCR5- memory CD4+ T cells sorted from blood, collected 7 days after influenza vaccination. Read against the paper, the sample's cell subset or site label means: CXCR5- memory CD4 T cells. The receptor chain draws on TRBV28 and TRBJ2-7; the D gene assignment is ambiguous. The TCR comes from an adult who received the influenza vaccine. The sequenced DNA is TGTGCCAGCAGTAGAAAGCTAACCTACGAGCAGTACTTC. Its protein product is CASSRKLTYEQYF. The entire variable domain, with the stretches around the CDR3 drawn from the reference TRBV28 and TRBJ2-7 proteins, is DVKVTQSSRYLVKRTGEKVFLECVQDMDHENMFWYRQDPGLGLRLIYFSYDVKMKEKGDIPEGYSVSREKKERFSLILESASTNQTSMYLCASSRKLTYEQYFGPGTRLTVT.